This entry lists 20 T cell receptor beta chains sequenced from one sample in a study of cytomegalovirus exposure and HLA in healthy donors. 60 Vbeta and 13 Jbeta primers were used in PCR. Only in-frame clones appear in the TCRdb table, and some are missing; sequencing was by immunoSEQ multiplex PCR. The sample yields about 160,000 clones, about 82% seen once. The sequencing sample was made of PBMCs. All receptors come from a woman aged 25 to 39 in good health and CMV-seropositive.

This chain joins TRBV7-2 and TRBJ1-5; 9 bases match TRBD1. Germline V gene data show CDR1 as SGHTA and CDR2 as FQGNSA. After removal of 3 bases from V and 1 base from J, the junction contained 7 bases not matched to a gene. This CDR3 contains 17 residues. The CDR3 DNA follows: TGTGCCAGCAGCTTCGGGACAGGGATATCGAGCAATCAGCCCCAGCATTTT. It specifies CASSFGTGISSNQPQHF.

The V call is TRBV5-4, the J call TRBJ2-2; no firm D call. Trimming pared 4 bases from V and 3 bases from J, leaving 10 bases between. CDR3 length: 14 residues. CDR1 SGHNT and CDR2 YYREEE come from the germline V gene (reference sequence). CDR3 DNA: TGTGCCAGCAGCCTAGAGCCCGACACCGGGGAGCTGTTTTTT. This gives the protein CASSLEPDTGELFF. The variable domain in full, completed from reference TRBV5-4 and TRBJ2-2, reads ETGVTQSPTHLIKTRGQQVTLRCSSQSGHNTVSWYQQALGQGPQFIFQYYREEENGRGNFPPRFSGLQFPNYSSELNVNALELDDSALYLCASSLEPDTGELFFGEGSRLTVL.

The chain combines TRBV15 with TRBJ1-4; 7 bases line up with TRBD1. The V gene's germline CDR1 is LNHNV and CDR2 YYDKDF (reference sequence). V shed 2 bases and J 5 bases; nucleotides not matched to a gene: 8. This CDR3 comprises 16 residues. CDR3 in amino acids: CATSRRIGGLNEKLFF. CDR3 sequence (DNA): TGTGCCACCAGCAGACGTATAGGGGGCCTGAATGAAAAACTGTTTTTT.

The gene calls are TRBV7-9 and TRBJ1-1, with TRBD1 matching 8 bases. V shed 4 bases, J shed 11 bases, and the junction held 6 bases outside the gene matches. From germline, CDR1 is SEHNR and CDR2 FQNEAQ (reference sequence). The CDR3 has 12 residues. The CDR3 loop is CASSSQGAGAFF. In DNA, the CDR3 is TGTGCCAGCAGCTCCCAGGGGGCAGGGGCTTTCTTT.

The rearrangement links TRBV5-1 to TRBJ1-2, with D perhaps TRBD1 (6 bases). CDR3 length equals 16 residues. V was clipped by 0 bases and J by 4 bases, with 16 bases between them. Looked up from germline, CDR1 is SGHRS and CDR2 is YFSETQ. Written as DNA, the CDR3 is TGCGCCAGCAGCTTGGCCCAGGGGCTTCGCGGCTATGGCTACACCTTC. Translated, it gives CASSLAQGLRGYGYTF.

This clone was detected a few times. This chain joins TRBV6-1 and TRBJ2-1; 7 nucleotides align to TRBD1. The CDR3 loop spans 13 amino acids. The V and J ends lost 10 bases and 6 bases, in that order; junction bases with no gene match: 9. The germline gives CDR1 MNHNS, CDR2 SASEGT. The CDR3: CAIRGGRVNEQFF. CDR3 sequence (DNA): TGTGCCATCAGAGGGGGCAGGGTCAATGAGCAGTTCTTC.

V usage is TRBV5-1 and J usage is TRBJ2-7, with 12 positions matching TRBD2. CDR3 size: 15 residues. With V trimmed by 1 base and J by 4 bases, 3 bases remained unmatched. Germline CDR1 and CDR2: SGHRS and YFSETQ. The CDR3 DNA is TGCGCCAGCAGCTTGCTAGCGGGGGGGAGGTACGAGCAGTACTTC. This translates into CASSLLAGGRYEQYF.

J is TRBJ2-3 and V is TRBV28, with a tentative D call TRBD2 (6 bases). Germline V gene lookup returns CDR1 MDHEN and CDR2 SYDVKM. This CDR3 region has 14 residues. V dropped 3 bases and J dropped 2 bases, with 9 bases sitting between them. The chain's CDR3 is CASSLAGTTDTQYF. The DNA of the CDR3 is TGTGCCAGCAGTTTGGCGGGGACCACAGATACGCAGTATTTT.

The chain uses TRBV6-5 and TRBJ1-3, with 9 bases lining up with TRBD1. Germline V lookup: CDR1 MNHEY, CDR2 SVGAGI. This CDR3 contains 15 residues. The V segment lost 5 bases and the J segment 3 bases; nucleotides outside the gene matches: 5. CDR3 protein: CASSMDRGGGNTIYF. In DNA, the CDR3 is TGTGCCAGCAGTATGGACAGGGGAGGTGGAAACACCATATATTTT.

V and J are TRBV11-1 and TRBJ2-5, with 7 bases aligning to TRBD1. Germline values: CDR1 SGHAT, CDR2 FQDESV (reference sequence). This CDR3 region has 16 residues. Losses at the gene ends were 7 bases for V and 9 bases for J; bases not matched to a gene: 20. CDR3 region: CASTSLTGRPVGAQYF. The CDR3 DNA is TGTGCCAGCACTTCTTTGACAGGGCGGCCCGTAGGGGCCCAGTACTTC.

V gene TRBV6-5 combines with J gene TRBJ1-6; D unresolved. Trimming removed 6 bases at V and 7 bases at J, with 7 bases between. The CDR3 runs 12 residues. Germline CDR1 reads MNHEY; CDR2 reads SVGAGI. DNA for the CDR3: TGTGCCAGCAGAGCCTCCAATTCACCCCTCCACTTT. This encodes CASRASNSPLHF.

V and J are TRBV2 and TRBJ1-5; D gene unclear. Germline CDR1 is SNHLY and CDR2 is FYNNEI. Trimming removed 3 bases at V and 1 base at J, with 16 bases between. CDR3 length: 17 amino acids. The DNA for the CDR3 is TGTGCCAGCAGTGACGTTGGAGATACGAGGAGCAATCAGCCCCAGCATTTT. Its protein is CASSDVGDTRSNQPQHF.

V is TRBV7-3 and J is TRBJ2-7; 11 nucleotides line up with TRBD1. Per germline, CDR1 SGHTA and CDR2 FQGTGA. V lost 4 bases to trimming and J lost 2 bases; unmatched junction nucleotides: 4. CDR3 length: 15 amino acids. Written as DNA, the CDR3 is TGTGCCAGCAGCTCGGACAGGGGGCCTCCCTACGAGCAGTACTTC. It translates to CASSSDRGPPYEQYF.

This clone is a singleton in its sample. The V gene is TRBV7-9, the J gene TRBJ2-2, with 7 bases matching TRBD1. This CDR3 spans 17 amino acids. Germline assignment: CDR1 SEHNR and CDR2 FQNEAQ (reference sequence). V was pared by 5 bases and J by 4 bases, with 13 bases of the junction left unmatched. The CDR3 DNA reads TGTGCCAGCAGCCCCTCGGACAGGCCTTATGGCACCGGGGAGCTGTTTTTT. Protein: CASSPSDRPYGTGELFF.

A few counts support this clone. The CDR3: CASSVAGGANSPLHF. The CDR3 bases are TGTGCCAGCAGTGTGGCAGGGGGTGCCAATTCACCCCTCCACTTT. This chain connects TRBV2 to TRBJ1-6, with 7 bases aligning to TRBD1. CDR3 length: 15 residues. In germline, CDR1 is SNHLY, CDR2 FYNNEI. V shed 4 bases, J shed 7 bases, and the junction held 7 bases outside the gene matches.

In its sample, this clone was seen a few times. The chain is built from TRBV11-2 and TRBJ2-7, with TRBD2 matching over 7 bases. This CDR3 is built from 14 residues. The germline V gene encodes CDR1 SGHAT and CDR2 FQNNGV. V gave up 5 bases and J gave up 6 bases; unmatched junction bases: 10. The CDR3 here is CASSPFGGLLEQYF. The DNA for the CDR3 is TGTGCCAGCAGCCCGTTCGGGGGGTTGCTCGAGCAGTACTTC.

This rearrangement joins TRBV6-6 to TRBJ2-3, with D unclear. Deletions cut 0 bases from V and 3 bases from J, with 4 bases between. Germline loops: CDR1 MNHNY, CDR2 SVGAGI (reference sequence). The CDR3 runs to 13 residues. CDR3 region: CASSYSLTDTQYF. CDR3 nucleotide sequence: TGTGCCAGCAGTTACTCCTTAACAGATACGCAGTATTTT.

The sample holds a few counts of this clone. The J gene is TRBJ2-1, the V gene TRBV4-3, with 10 positions matching TRBD2. CDR1 and CDR2 (germline): LGHNA, YSLEER. This CDR3 contains 16 residues. The trim removed 5 bases at V and 10 bases at J, leaving 14 bases unmatched. The CDR3 DNA is TGCGCCAGCAGCTTAAGAGCTAGCGGGGGATTGGGCGAGCAGTTCTTC. Its translation: CASSLRASGGLGEQFF.

V usage is TRBV9 and J usage is TRBJ2-7, with 7 bases identical to TRBD2. The J segment lost 4 bases and the V segment lost 3 bases, leaving 13 bases of the junction unmatched. Germline V gives CDR1 SGDLS, CDR2 YYNGEE. The CDR3 has 16 residues. CDR3 sequence reads: CASSAQGGPKSYEQYF. CDR3 DNA sequence: TGTGCCAGCAGCGCTCAGGGAGGGCCGAAGAGTTACGAGCAGTACTTC.

For this clone: A read error may produce the germline difference seen at one junction end. This chain uses TRBV7-9 with TRBJ1-5; D ambiguous. The CDR3 spans 16 residues. The germline gives CDR1 SEHNR, CDR2 FQNEAQ (reference sequence). The CDR3 region is CSSSLGENYSNQPQHF. CDR3 bases: TGTTCCAGCAGCTTAGGAGAAAATTATAGCAATCAGCCCCAGCATTTT.